This TCR beta chain was captured in a study of graft-versus-host responses after intestinal transplantation. Findings and limits, study-wide: Detected in recipient marrow were GvH clones, some of which were first observed in ileum or blood. Among circulating GvH clones, peak levels were associated with early post-transplant declines in HvG clones. Allograft graft-versus-host to host-versus-graft clonal ratios ran high in patients with graft-donor T cell macrochimerism.

The CDR3 extends over 15 amino acids. Germline-derived CDR1 and CDR2 are MNHEY and SVGAGI. Trimming removed 0 bases from V and 1 base from J, with 10 bases in between. With respect to this clone: Its target is unknown.

Sequencing was performed with immunoSEQ multiplex PCR; in TCRdb, only in-frame clones are kept and a portion is missing. The sample holds roughly 90,000 clones, under 95% seen once. This receptor was obtained from a human donor who received an intestinal transplant. This sample comprised unstimulated CD8+ T cells sorted from spleen or lymph node cells, obtained before intestinal transplant. The genes are TRBV6-5 and TRBJ2-7; D gene uncertain. Written as DNA, the CDR3 is TGTGCCAGCAGTTACTCATCCTTTGGATCCTACGAGCAGTACTTC. Encoded protein: CASSYSSFGSYEQYF.